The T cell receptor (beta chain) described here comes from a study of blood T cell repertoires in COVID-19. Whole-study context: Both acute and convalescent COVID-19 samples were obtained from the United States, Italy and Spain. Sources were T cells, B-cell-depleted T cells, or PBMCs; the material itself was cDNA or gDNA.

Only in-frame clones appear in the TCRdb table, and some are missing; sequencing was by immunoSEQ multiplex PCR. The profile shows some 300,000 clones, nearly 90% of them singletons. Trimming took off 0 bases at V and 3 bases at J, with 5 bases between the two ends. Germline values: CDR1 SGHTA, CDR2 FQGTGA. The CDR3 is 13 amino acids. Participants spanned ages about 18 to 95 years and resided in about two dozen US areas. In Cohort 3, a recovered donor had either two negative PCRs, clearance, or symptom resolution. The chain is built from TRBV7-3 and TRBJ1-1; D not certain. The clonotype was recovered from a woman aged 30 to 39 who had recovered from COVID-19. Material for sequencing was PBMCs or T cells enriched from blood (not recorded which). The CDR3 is CASSLTGDTEAFF. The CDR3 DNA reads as TGTGCCAGCAGCTTAACCGGGGACACTGAAGCTTTCTTT.